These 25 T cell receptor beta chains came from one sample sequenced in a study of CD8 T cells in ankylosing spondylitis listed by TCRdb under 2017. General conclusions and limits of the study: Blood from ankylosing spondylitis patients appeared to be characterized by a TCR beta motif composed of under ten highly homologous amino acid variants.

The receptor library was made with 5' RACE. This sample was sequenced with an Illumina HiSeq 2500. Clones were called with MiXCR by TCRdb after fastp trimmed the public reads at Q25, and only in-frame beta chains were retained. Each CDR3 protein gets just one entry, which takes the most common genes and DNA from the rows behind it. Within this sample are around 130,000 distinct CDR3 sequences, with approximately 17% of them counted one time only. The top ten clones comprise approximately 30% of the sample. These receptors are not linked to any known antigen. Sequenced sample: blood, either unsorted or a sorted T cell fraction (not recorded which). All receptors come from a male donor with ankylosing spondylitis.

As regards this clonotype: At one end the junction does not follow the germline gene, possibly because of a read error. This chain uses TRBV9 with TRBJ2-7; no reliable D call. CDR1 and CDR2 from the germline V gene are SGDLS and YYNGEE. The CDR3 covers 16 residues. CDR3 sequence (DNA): TGTGCCACCAGCGTCCCCCGCCAGAGGCAACCCTACGAGCAGTACTTC. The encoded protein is CATSVPRQRQPYEQYF.

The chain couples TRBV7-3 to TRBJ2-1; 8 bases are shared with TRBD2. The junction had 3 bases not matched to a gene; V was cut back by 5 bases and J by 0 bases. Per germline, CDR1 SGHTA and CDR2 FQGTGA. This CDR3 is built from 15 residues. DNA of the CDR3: TGTGCCAGCAGCCTCGGGACTAGCTCCTACAATGAGCAGTTCTTC. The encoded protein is CASSLGTSSYNEQFF.

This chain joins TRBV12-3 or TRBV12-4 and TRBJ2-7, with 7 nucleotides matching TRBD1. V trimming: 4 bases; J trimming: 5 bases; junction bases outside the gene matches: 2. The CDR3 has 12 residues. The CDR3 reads CASSYRGDEQYF. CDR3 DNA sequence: TGTGCCAGCAGTTACAGGGGCGACGAGCAGTACTTC.

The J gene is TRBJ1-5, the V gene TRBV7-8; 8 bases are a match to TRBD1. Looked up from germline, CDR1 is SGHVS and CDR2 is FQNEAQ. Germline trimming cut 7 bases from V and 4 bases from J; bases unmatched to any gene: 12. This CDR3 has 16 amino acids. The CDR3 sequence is CASNLGAGGGNQPQHF. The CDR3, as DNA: TGTGCCAGCAACCTCGGGGCAGGGGGCGGAAATCAGCCCCAGCATTTT.

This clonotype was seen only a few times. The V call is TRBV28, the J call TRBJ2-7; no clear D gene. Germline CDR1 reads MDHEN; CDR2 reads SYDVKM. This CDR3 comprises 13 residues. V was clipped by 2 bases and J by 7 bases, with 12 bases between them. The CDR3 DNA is TGTGCCAGCAGTTTAATTGATGGGAAGGAGCAGTACTTC. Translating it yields CASSLIDGKEQYF. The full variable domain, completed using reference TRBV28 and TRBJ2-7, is DVKVTQSSRYLVKRTGEKVFLECVQDMDHENMFWYRQDPGLGLRLIYFSYDVKMKEKGDIPEGYSVSREKKERFSLILESASTNQTSMYLCASSLIDGKEQYFGPGTRLTVT.

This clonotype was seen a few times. The CDR3 sequence: CASSVGTGLLYEQFF. In DNA form, the CDR3 reads TGTGCCAGCAGTGTCGGGACAGGGTTGCTGTATGAGCAGTTCTTC. The chain links TRBV6-4 to TRBJ2-1, with 9 positions matching TRBD1. V shed 4 bases and J 8 bases; nucleotides not matched to a gene: 9. The CDR3 is 15 amino acids. The germline V gene has CDR1 MRHNA and CDR2 SNTAGT.

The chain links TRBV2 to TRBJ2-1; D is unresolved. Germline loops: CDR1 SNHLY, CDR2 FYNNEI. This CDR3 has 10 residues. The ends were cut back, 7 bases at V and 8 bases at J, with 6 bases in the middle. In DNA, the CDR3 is TGTGCCAGCATTGGCTATGAGCAGTTCTTC. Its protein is CASIGYEQFF.

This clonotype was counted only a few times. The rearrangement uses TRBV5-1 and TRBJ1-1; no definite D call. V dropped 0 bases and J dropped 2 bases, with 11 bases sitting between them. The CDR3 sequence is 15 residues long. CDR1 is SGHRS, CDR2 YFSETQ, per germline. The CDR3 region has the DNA TGCGCCAGCAGCTTGGAAGGATGGGGTAACACTGAAGCTTTCTTT. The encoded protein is CASSLEGWGNTEAFF.

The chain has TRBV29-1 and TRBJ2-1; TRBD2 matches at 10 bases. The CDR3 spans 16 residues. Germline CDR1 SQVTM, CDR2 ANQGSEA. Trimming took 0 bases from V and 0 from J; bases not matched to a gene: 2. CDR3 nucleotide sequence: TGCAGCGTTGAAGATTCTAGCGGGAGCTCCTACAATGAGCAGTTCTTC. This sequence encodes CSVEDSSGSSYNEQFF.

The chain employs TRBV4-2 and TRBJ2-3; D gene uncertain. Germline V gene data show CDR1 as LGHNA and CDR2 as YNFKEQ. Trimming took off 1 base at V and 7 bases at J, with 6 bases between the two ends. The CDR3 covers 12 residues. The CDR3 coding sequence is TGTGCCAGCAGCCAAGCGCTTCATACGCAGTATTTT. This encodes CASSQALHTQYF.

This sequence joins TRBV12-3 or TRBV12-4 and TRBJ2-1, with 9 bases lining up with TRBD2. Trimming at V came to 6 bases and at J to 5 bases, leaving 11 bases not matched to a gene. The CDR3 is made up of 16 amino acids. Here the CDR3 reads CASSQPRRLADNEQFF. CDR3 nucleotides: TGTGCCAGCAGCCAACCACGCAGACTAGCGGACAATGAGCAGTTCTTC.

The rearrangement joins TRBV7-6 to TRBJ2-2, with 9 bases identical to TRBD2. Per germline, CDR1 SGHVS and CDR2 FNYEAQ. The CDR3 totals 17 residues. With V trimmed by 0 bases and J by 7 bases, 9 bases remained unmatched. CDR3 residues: CASSLAKPGLASGELFF. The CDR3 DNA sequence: TGTGCCAGCAGCTTAGCGAAGCCGGGACTAGCAAGCGGGGAGCTGTTTTTT.

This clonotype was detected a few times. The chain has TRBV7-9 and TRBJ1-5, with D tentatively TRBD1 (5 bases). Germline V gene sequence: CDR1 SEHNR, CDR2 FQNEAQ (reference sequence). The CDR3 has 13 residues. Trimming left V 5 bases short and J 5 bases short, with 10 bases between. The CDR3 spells CASSPDRYQPQHF. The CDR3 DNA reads TGTGCCAGCAGCCCCGACAGATATCAGCCCCAGCATTTT.

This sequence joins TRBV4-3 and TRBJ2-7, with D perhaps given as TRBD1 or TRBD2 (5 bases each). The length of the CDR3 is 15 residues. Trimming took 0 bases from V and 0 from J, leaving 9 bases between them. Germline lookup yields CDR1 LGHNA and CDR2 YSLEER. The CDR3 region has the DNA TGCGCCAGCAGCCAAGAGGCAGGGACCTCCTACGAGCAGTACTTC. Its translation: CASSQEAGTSYEQYF.

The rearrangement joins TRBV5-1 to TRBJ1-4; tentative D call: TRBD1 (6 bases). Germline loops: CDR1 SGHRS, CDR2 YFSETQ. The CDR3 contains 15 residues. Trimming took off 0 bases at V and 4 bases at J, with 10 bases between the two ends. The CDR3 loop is CASSLVGGGNEKLFF. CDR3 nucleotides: TGCGCCAGCAGCTTGGTCGGGGGCGGTAATGAAAAACTGTTTTTT.

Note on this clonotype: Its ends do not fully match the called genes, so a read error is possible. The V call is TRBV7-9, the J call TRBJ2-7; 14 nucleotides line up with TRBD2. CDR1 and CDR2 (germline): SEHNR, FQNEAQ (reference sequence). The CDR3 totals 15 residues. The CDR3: CASSPNGLAGGEQHF. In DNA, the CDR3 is TGTGCCAGCAGCCCTAACGGACTAGCGGGAGGCGAGCAGCACTTC.

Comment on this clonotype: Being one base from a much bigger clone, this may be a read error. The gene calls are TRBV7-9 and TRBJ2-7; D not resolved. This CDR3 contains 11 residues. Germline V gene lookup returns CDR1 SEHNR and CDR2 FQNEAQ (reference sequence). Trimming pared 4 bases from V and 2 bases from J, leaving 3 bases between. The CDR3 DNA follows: TGTGCCAGCAGCTACGCCTACGAGCAGTACTTC. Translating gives CASSYAYEQYF. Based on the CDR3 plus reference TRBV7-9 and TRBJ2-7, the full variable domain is DTGVSQNPRHKITKRGQNVTFRCDPISEHNRLYWYRQTLGQGPEFLTYFQNEAQLEKSRLLSDRFSAERPKGSFSTLEIQRTEQGDSAMYLCASSYAYEQYFGPGTRLTVT.

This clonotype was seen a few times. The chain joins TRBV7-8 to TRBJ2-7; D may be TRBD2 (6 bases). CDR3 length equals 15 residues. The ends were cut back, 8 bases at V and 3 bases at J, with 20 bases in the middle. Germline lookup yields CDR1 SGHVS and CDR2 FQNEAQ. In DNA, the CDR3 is TGTGCCAGCCTCGACGGGAGACGGTTAGGCTACGAGCAGTACTTC. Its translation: CASLDGRRLGYEQYF.

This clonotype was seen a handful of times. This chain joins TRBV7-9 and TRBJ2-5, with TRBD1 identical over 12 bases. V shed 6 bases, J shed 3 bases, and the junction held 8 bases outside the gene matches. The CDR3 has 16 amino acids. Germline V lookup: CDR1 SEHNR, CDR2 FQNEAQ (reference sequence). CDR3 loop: CASRFGTGGSEETQYF. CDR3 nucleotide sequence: TGTGCCAGCAGATTCGGGACAGGGGGCTCGGAAGAGACCCAGTACTTC.

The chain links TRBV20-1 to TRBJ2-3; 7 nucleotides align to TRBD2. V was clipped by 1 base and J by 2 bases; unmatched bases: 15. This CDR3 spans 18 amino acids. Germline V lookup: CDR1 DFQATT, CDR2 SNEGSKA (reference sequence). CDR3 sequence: CSARATELAGPTTDTQYF. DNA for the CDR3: TGCAGTGCTAGAGCGACAGAGTTAGCGGGTCCTACCACAGATACGCAGTATTTT.

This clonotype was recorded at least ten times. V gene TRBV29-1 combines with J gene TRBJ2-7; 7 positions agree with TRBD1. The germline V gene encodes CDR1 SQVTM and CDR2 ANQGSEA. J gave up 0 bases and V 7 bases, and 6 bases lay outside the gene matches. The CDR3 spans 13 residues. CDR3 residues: CSAGTATSYEQYF. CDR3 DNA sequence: TGCAGCGCCGGGACAGCGACCTCCTACGAGCAGTACTTC.

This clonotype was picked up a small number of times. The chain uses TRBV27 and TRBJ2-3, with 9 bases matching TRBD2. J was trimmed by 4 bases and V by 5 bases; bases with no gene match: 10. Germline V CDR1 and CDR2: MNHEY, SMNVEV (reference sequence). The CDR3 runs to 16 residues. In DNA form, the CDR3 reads TGTGCCAGCAGTGGTCGGGAGCGGGAGGTATCAGATACGCAGTATTTT. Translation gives CASSGREREVSDTQYF.

The CDR3 here is CSAGGQSSYEQYF. The CDR3 DNA sequence: TGCAGTGCCGGGGGGCAGAGCTCCTACGAGCAGTACTTC. V and J are TRBV20-1 and TRBJ2-7; D perhaps matches TRBD2 (7 bases). Trimming removed 6 bases at V and 0 bases at J, with 12 bases between. The germline gives CDR1 DFQATT, CDR2 SNEGSKA (reference sequence). The CDR3 consists of 13 residues.

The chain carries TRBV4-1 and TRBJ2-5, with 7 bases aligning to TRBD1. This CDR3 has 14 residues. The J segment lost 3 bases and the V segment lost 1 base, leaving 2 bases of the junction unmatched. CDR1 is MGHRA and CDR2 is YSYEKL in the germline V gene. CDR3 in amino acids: CASSQVTGEETQYF. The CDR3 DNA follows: TGCGCCAGCAGCCAAGTTACAGGGGAAGAGACCCAGTACTTC.

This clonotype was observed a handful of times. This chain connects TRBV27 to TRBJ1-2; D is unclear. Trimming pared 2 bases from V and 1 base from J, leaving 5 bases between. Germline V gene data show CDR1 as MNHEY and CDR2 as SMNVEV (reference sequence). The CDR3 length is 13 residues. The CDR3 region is CASSLDGNYGYTF. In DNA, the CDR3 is TGTGCCAGCAGTTTAGACGGTAACTATGGCTACACCTTC.